A selection of T cell receptor beta chains follows, all from one sample in a study of blood T cells in healthy people across ages. MiXCR, applied by TCRdb to the 5' RACE reads, yields one record per CDR3 protein. Among a few hundred thousand distinct CDR3 sequences, 25% to 30% were seen once, and the ten largest hold 15% to 20%. Sequencing was performed on blood. These receptors all come from a woman in her 70s in good health. Both conserved end residues are part of each CDR3. A D gene is named only where the DNA matches it firmly. Clone size is stated in some rows and not others, as once, few, many or a class when expanded.

size: few
V: TRBV24-1
J: TRBJ2-5
D: NA
DNA: TGTGCCACCAGTGATCCTTCCACCGGGACCCTAATCCAAGAGGCCCAGTACTTC
CDR3: CATSDPSTGTLIQEAQYF

size: NA
V: TRBV28
J: TRBJ1-2
D: NA
DNA: TGTGCCAGCCTCATGGGGCAGGTCGGATATGGCTACACCTTC
CDR3: CASLMGQVGYGYTF

size: NA
V: TRBV12-3/TRBV12-4
J: TRBJ1-2
D: NA
DNA: TGTGCCAGCGGGAGGGCTAACTATGGCTACACCTTC
CDR3: CASGRANYGYTF

size: NA
V: TRBV11-2
J: TRBJ2-7
D: TRBD2
DNA: TGTGCCAGCAGCTTGACCAGCGGGGGAAACTACGAGCAGTACTTC
CDR3: CASSLTSGGNYEQYF

size: NA
V: TRBV19
J: TRBJ2-5
D: NA
DNA: TGTGCCAGTAGTATATCGGCCTTTCAAGAGACCCAGTACTTC
CDR3: CASSISAFQETQYF

size: NA
V: TRBV15
J: TRBJ1-2
D: NA
DNA: TGTGCCACCAGTATAGGGGGGATCCGCTATGGCTACACCTTC
CDR3: CATSIGGIRYGYTF

size: few
V: TRBV5-1
J: TRBJ2-3
D: NA
DNA: TGCGCCAGCAGCTTGCCCCGGGGGCCCACAGATACGCAGTATTTT
CDR3: CASSLPRGPTDTQYF

size: NA
V: TRBV24-1
J: TRBJ1-4
D: NA
DNA: TGTGCCACGTCGGCGAAGGGAACGAATGAAAAACTGTTTTTT
CDR3: CATSAKGTNEKLFF

size: NA
V: TRBV28
J: TRBJ1-2
D: TRBD1
DNA: TGTGCCAGCAGTTTATCTCGGACAGGGACTAGCTATCCTAACTATGGCTACACCTTC
CDR3: CASSLSRTGTSYPNYGYTF

size: NA
V: TRBV4-3
J: TRBJ1-2
D: NA
DNA: TGCGCCAGCAGCCTTGAGTTACGCTATGGCTACACCTTC
CDR3: CASSLELRYGYTF

size: NA
V: TRBV9
J: TRBJ2-4
D: NA
DNA: TGTGCCAGCAGCAGGGATGCCAAAAACATTCAGTACTTC
CDR3: CASSRDAKNIQYF

size: NA
V: TRBV10-3
J: TRBJ1-6
D: TRBD1
DNA: TGTGCCATCAACCCCACAGGGGCAGATTCACCCCTCCACTTT
CDR3: CAINPTGADSPLHF

size: NA
V: TRBV29-1
J: TRBJ1-1
D: TRBD1
DNA: TGCAGCGTTGAGGTCACAGGGGCCACTGAAGCTTTCTTT
CDR3: CSVEVTGATEAFF

size: few
V: TRBV18
J: TRBJ1-6
D: NA
DNA: TGTGCCAGCTCACTCGCCAGGGTAGAGAATTCACCCCTCCACTTT
CDR3: CASSLARVENSPLHF

size: NA
V: TRBV9
J: TRBJ2-3
D: NA
DNA: TGTGCCAGCAGCGTTCGGACAGCCTCTGCAGATACGCAGTATTTT
CDR3: CASSVRTASADTQYF

size: NA
V: TRBV7-3
J: TRBJ2-3
D: NA
DNA: TGTGCCAGCAGCTTAGTACCAGCGGCTAGCACAGATACGCAGTATTTT
CDR3: CASSLVPAASTDTQYF

size: few
V: TRBV20-1
J: TRBJ1-2
D: NA
DNA: TGCAGTGCTAGGCAGGACAAGAGTTTTTTGGGCTACACCTTC
CDR3: CSARQDKSFLGYTF

size: NA
V: TRBV5-1
J: TRBJ2-3
D: NA
DNA: TGCGCCAGCAGCTTGGAGACTATCCAAACAGATACGCAGTATTTT
CDR3: CASSLETIQTDTQYF

size: few
V: TRBV7-2
J: TRBJ2-2
D: TRBD1
DNA: TGTGCCAGCGTCAAAAACAGGGGCCTACCAAGGGGCGGGGAGCTGTTTTTT
CDR3: CASVKNRGLPRGGELFF

size: many
V: TRBV12-3/TRBV12-4
J: TRBJ2-5
D: NA
DNA: TGTGCCAGCAGCCGTCGGGGGTTTGAACAGACCCAGTACTTC
CDR3: CASSRRGFEQTQYF

size: NA
V: TRBV5-1
J: TRBJ1-1
D: NA
DNA: TGCGCCAGCAGCTTCCTGCCCGGGGACACTGAAGCTTTCTTT
CDR3: CASSFLPGDTEAFF

size: few
V: TRBV20-1
J: TRBJ2-4
D: NA
DNA: TGCAGTGCTAGGGGTCATGGGGGCGACATTCAGTACTTC
CDR3: CSARGHGGDIQYF

size: few
V: TRBV19
J: TRBJ1-1
D: TRBD1
DNA: TGTGCCAGTCGGGACAGGGCCGGTCTGAACACTGAAGCTTTCTTT
CDR3: CASRDRAGLNTEAFF

size: few
V: TRBV5-1
J: TRBJ2-1
D: NA
DNA: TGCGCCAGCAGATCAAGCGGGACAGAGCAGTTCTTC
CDR3: CASRSSGTEQFF